This is a list of T cell receptor beta chains from one sample in a study of cytomegalovirus exposure and HLA in healthy donors. Using immunoSEQ multiplex PCR, the repertoire was profiled, and TCRdb retains in-frame clones only, with some absent. The table shows some 140,000 clones, with 70% to 90% occurring only once. The specimen sequenced was PBMCs. The receptors stem from a human donor in good health. The CDR3 runs from the conserved cysteine through the conserved F or W. Each record gives: J gene, D gene, clone size, CDR3 length, V gene, CDR3 DNA, CDR3 protein. A D gene is named only where the DNA matches it firmly. The size of a clone is reported for some rows only, either as once, few or many, or as a class for expanded clones.

j_gene: TRBJ2-5; d_gene: TRBD1; abundance: NA; len: 14; v_gene: TRBV2; CDR3nt: TGTGCCAGCAATCTAGGACAGGGCCAAGAGACCCAGTACTTC; CDR3aa: CASNLGQGQETQYF
j_gene: TRBJ2-3; d_gene: TRBD2; abundance: NA; len: 13; v_gene: TRBV2; CDR3nt: TGTGCCAGCCAGCGGGGGTACACAGATACGCAGTATTTT; CDR3aa: CASQRGYTDTQYF
j_gene: TRBJ2-1; d_gene: TRBD2; abundance: NA; len: 15; v_gene: TRBV9; CDR3nt: TGTGCCAGCAGCGTAGAAGCGGGAGGGTACAATGAGCAGTTCTTC; CDR3aa: CASSVEAGGYNEQFF
j_gene: TRBJ1-3; d_gene: NA; abundance: NA; len: 17; v_gene: TRBV9; CDR3nt: TGTGCCAGCAGCGACCCCAAGGGGGTAGCGTCCGGAAACACCATATATTTT; CDR3aa: CASSDPKGVASGNTIYF
j_gene: TRBJ1-2; d_gene: NA; abundance: NA; len: 12; v_gene: TRBV19; CDR3nt: TGTGCCAGTAGTATCGCCACCGGTGGCTACACCTTC; CDR3aa: CASSIATGGYTF
j_gene: TRBJ2-3; d_gene: NA; abundance: NA; len: 12; v_gene: TRBV29-1; CDR3nt: TGCAGCGTTGACGTTGGCACAGATACGCAGTATTTT; CDR3aa: CSVDVGTDTQYF
j_gene: TRBJ2-7; d_gene: TRBD1; abundance: few; len: 14; v_gene: TRBV27; CDR3nt: TGTGCCAGCAGCCGGGACAGGGTGGTCTACGAGCAGTACTTC; CDR3aa: CASSRDRVVYEQYF
j_gene: TRBJ2-5; d_gene: NA; abundance: NA; len: 13; v_gene: TRBV11-3; CDR3nt: TGTGCCAGCAGCTTAAGAGGGCAAGAGACCCAGTACTTC; CDR3aa: CASSLRGQETQYF
j_gene: TRBJ2-1; d_gene: TRBD2; abundance: NA; len: 16; v_gene: TRBV7-2; CDR3nt: TGTGCCAGCAGCTATCGAAGCGGGGGGGTTTACAATGAGCAGTTCTTC; CDR3aa: CASSYRSGGVYNEQFF
j_gene: TRBJ1-3; d_gene: TRBD1; abundance: NA; len: 15; v_gene: TRBV30; CDR3nt: TGTGCCTGGAGTAGCCAGGGGGAGACTGGAAACACCATATATTTT; CDR3aa: CAWSSQGETGNTIYF
j_gene: TRBJ2-4; d_gene: NA; abundance: NA; len: 14; v_gene: TRBV2; CDR3nt: TGTGCCAGCAGTGAGACAGAGAGCAAAAACATTCAGTACTTC; CDR3aa: CASSETESKNIQYF
j_gene: TRBJ1-2; d_gene: TRBD1; abundance: NA; len: 13; v_gene: TRBV6-1; CDR3nt: TGTGCCAGCAGGTGGACAGGCAACTATGGCTACACCTTC; CDR3aa: CASRWTGNYGYTF
j_gene: TRBJ1-5; d_gene: TRBD1; abundance: few; len: 17; v_gene: TRBV5-5; CDR3nt: TGTGCCAGCAGCTTGAAGGGACAGACTTGGGCGGATCAGCCCCAGCATTTT; CDR3aa: CASSLKGQTWADQPQHF
j_gene: TRBJ2-3; d_gene: TRBD1; abundance: medium-sized; len: 16; v_gene: TRBV6-1; CDR3nt: TGTGCCAGCAGTGACGATGCCGGGACAGGGGGGAATACGCAGTATTTT; CDR3aa: CASSDDAGTGGNTQYF
j_gene: TRBJ2-1; d_gene: NA; abundance: NA; len: 14; v_gene: TRBV5-1; CDR3nt: TGCGCCAGCAGCTTGGAGACTTCGATCAATGAGCAGTTCTTC; CDR3aa: CASSLETSINEQFF
j_gene: TRBJ1-2; d_gene: NA; abundance: NA; len: 12; v_gene: TRBV30; CDR3nt: TGTGCCTGGAGTCAGAGGTCTTATGGCTACACCTTC; CDR3aa: CAWSQRSYGYTF
j_gene: TRBJ1-2; d_gene: NA; abundance: NA; len: 14; v_gene: TRBV7-2; CDR3nt: TGTGCCAGCAGCTTAGCGAGTGAGGGCTATGGCTACACCTTC; CDR3aa: CASSLASEGYGYTF
j_gene: TRBJ1-1; d_gene: TRBD1; abundance: few; len: 13; v_gene: TRBV7-2; CDR3nt: TGTGCCAGCAGCGACAGGGGGAACACTGAAGCTTTCTTT; CDR3aa: CASSDRGNTEAFF
j_gene: TRBJ1-5; d_gene: NA; abundance: once; len: 13; v_gene: TRBV11-2; CDR3nt: TGTGCCAGCAGCTTAGAGGCAAATCAGCCCCAGCATTTT; CDR3aa: CASSLEANQPQHF
j_gene: TRBJ2-7; d_gene: TRBD1; abundance: NA; len: 15; v_gene: TRBV4-1; CDR3nt: TGCGCCAGCAGCCAAGGGTTTGGGACAGGCTACGAGCAGTACTTC; CDR3aa: CASSQGFGTGYEQYF
j_gene: TRBJ2-7; d_gene: TRBD1; abundance: few; len: 16; v_gene: TRBV5-4; CDR3nt: TGTGCCAGCAGCTCACCACACTTGAGGGGGCTCGCCGAGCAGTACTTC; CDR3aa: CASSSPHLRGLAEQYF
j_gene: TRBJ1-1; d_gene: NA; abundance: NA; len: 13; v_gene: TRBV30; CDR3nt: TGTGCCTGGCATTTTGGAGTGAACACTGAAGCTTTCTTT; CDR3aa: CAWHFGVNTEAFF
j_gene: TRBJ1-5; d_gene: TRBD1; abundance: NA; len: 14; v_gene: TRBV28; CDR3nt: TGTGCCAGCAGTTTAAACAGGGGCGATCAGCCCCAGCATTTT; CDR3aa: CASSLNRGDQPQHF
j_gene: TRBJ2-4; d_gene: NA; abundance: NA; len: 15; v_gene: TRBV5-6; CDR3nt: TGTGCCAGCAGCTTGGGTAGCGCAGCCAAAAACATTCAGTACTTC; CDR3aa: CASSLGSAAKNIQYF
j_gene: TRBJ2-5; d_gene: NA; abundance: NA; len: 16; v_gene: TRBV7-9; CDR3nt: TGTGCCAGCAGAGAGGATATAGGGGAATCCCAAGAGACCCAGTACTTC; CDR3aa: CASREDIGESQETQYF
j_gene: TRBJ2-3; d_gene: TRBD2; abundance: NA; len: 15; v_gene: TRBV6-4; CDR3nt: TGTGCCAGCAGTGTGAAAGCGGGGAGCACAGATACGCAGTATTTT; CDR3aa: CASSVKAGSTDTQYF